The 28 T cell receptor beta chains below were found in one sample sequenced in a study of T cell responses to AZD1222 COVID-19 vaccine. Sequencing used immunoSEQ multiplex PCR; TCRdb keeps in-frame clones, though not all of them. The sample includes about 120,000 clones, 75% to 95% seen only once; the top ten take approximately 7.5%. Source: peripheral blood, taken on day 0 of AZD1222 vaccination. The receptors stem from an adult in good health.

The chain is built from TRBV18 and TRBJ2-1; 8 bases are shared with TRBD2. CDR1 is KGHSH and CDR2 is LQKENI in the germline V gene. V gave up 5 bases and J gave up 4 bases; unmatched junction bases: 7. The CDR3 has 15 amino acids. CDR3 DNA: TGTGCCAGCTCAAGGGGACTAGGACCTTACAATGAGCAGTTCTTC. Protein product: CASSRGLGPYNEQFF.

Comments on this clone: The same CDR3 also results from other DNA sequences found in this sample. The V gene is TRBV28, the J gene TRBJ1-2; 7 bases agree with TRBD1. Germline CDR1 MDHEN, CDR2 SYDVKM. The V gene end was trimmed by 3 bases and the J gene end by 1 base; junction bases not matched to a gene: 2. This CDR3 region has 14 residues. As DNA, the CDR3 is TGTGCCAGCAGTTTCCAGGGGGGTAACTATGGCTACACCTTC. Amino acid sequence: CASSFQGGNYGYTF.

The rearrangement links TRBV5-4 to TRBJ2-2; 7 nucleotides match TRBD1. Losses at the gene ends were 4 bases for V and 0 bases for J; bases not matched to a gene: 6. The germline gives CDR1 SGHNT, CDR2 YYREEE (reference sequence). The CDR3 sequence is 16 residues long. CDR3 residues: CASSPRDSANTGELFF. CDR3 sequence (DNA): TGTGCCAGCAGCCCCCGGGACAGCGCGAACACCGGGGAGCTGTTTTTT.

Here the CDR3 reads CSARSNYGYTF. The CDR3 DNA sequence: TGCAGTGCTAGATCTAACTATGGCTACACCTTC. The chain carries TRBV20-1 and TRBJ1-2; D remains ambiguous. The CDR3 length is 11 residues. The V end lost 2 bases, the J end lost 0 bases, and 1 base lay between the germline ends. From germline, CDR1 is DFQATT and CDR2 SNEGSKA (reference sequence).

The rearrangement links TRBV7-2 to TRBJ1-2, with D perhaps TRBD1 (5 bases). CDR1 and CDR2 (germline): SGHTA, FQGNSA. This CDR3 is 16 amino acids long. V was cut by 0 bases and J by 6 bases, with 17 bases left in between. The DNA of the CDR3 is TGTGCCAGCAGCTTAGCGGTAGGCAGGGCAGCCGATGGCTACACCTTC. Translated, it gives CASSLAVGRAADGYTF.

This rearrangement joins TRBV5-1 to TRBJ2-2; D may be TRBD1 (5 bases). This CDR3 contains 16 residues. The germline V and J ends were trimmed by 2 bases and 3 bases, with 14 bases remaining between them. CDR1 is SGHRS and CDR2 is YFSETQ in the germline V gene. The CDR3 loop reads CASSFLGAKDTGELFF. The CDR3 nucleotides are TGCGCCAGCAGCTTTTTAGGGGCGAAGGACACCGGGGAGCTGTTTTTT.

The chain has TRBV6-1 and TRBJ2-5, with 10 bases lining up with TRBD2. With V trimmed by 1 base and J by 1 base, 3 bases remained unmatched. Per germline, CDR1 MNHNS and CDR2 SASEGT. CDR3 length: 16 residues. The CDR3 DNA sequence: TGTGCCAGCAGTGAAGGACTAGCGGGCTTCCAAGAGACCCAGTACTTC. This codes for CASSEGLAGFQETQYF.

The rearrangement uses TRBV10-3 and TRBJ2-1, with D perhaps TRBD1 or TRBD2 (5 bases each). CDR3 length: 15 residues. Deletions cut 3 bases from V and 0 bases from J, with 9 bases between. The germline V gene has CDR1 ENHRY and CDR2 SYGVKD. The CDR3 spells CAISDWGSSYNEQFF. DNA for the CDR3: TGTGCCATCAGTGACTGGGGGAGCTCCTACAATGAGCAGTTCTTC.

The CDR3 nucleotides are TGTGCCAGCAGCCGAGTATTTTCCTACGAGCAGTACTTC. It codes for CASSRVFSYEQYF. The gene calls are TRBV6-5 and TRBJ2-7; D gene ambiguous. The CDR3 spans 13 residues. Trimming removed 6 bases at V and 1 base at J, with 10 bases between. The germline CDR1 and CDR2 sequences are MNHEY and SVGAGI.

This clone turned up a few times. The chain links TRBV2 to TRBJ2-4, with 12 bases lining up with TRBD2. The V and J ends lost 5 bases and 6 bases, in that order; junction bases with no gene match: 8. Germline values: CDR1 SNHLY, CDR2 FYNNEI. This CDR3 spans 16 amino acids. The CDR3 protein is CASSLAGGPFGNIQYF. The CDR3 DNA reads TGTGCCAGCAGTCTAGCGGGAGGGCCGTTCGGAAACATTCAGTACTTC.

CDR3 in DNA: TGTGCCAGCAGCAAGAACAGGGCTGGCAACTATGGCTACACCTTC. It codes for CASSKNRAGNYGYTF. The chain uses TRBV21-1 and TRBJ1-2; TRBD1 was called by the table and not checked on the DNA. TRBV21-1 is recorded as a pseudogene. The CDR3 extends over 15 amino acids.

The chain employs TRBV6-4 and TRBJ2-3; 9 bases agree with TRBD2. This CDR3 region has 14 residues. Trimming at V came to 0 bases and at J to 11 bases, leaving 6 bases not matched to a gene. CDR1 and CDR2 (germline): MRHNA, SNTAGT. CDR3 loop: CASSDSVSGSVQYF. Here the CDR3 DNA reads TGTGCCAGCAGTGACTCTGTTAGCGGGAGTGTGCAGTATTTT.

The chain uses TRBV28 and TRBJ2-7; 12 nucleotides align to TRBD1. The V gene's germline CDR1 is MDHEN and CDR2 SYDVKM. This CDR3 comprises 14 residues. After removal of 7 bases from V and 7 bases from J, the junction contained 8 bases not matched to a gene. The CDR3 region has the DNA TGTGCCAGCACCTGGGGACAGGGGGCCGAAGAGCAGTACTTC. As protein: CASTWGQGAEEQYF.

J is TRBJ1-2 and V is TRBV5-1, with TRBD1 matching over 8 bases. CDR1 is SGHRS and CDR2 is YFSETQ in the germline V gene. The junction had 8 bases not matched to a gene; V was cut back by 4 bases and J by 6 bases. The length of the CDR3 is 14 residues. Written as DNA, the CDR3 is TGCGCCAGCAGCGCCTCTGGACAGGGTCATGGCTACACCTTC. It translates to CASSASGQGHGYTF.

The CDR3 bases are TGCGCCAGACCCGGACAGCCTTACGAGCAGTACTTC. Its translation is CARPGQPYEQYF. The chain has TRBV23-1 and TRBJ2-7; weak D call: TRBD1 (6 bases). TRBV23-1 is assigned to the ORF class and has an uncertain function. This CDR3 contains 12 residues. V was shortened by 9 bases and J by 4 bases, with 13 bases between the two germline ends.

The DNA of the CDR3 is TGTGCCAGCAGTCGACGTCCCGGGACTTCCCCAAATGAGCAGTTCTTC. It translates to CASSRRPGTSPNEQFF. The rearrangement links TRBV25-1 to TRBJ2-1; D is possibly TRBD2 (6 bases). Trimming removed 5 bases from V and 7 bases from J, with 21 bases in between. Per germline, CDR1 MGHDK and CDR2 SYGVNS. This CDR3 comprises 16 residues.

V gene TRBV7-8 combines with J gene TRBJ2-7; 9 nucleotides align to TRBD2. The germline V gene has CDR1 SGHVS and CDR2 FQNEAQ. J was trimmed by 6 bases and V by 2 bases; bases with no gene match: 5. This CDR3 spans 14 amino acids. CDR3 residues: CASSLPGLASEQYF. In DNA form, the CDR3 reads TGTGCCAGCAGCTTACCCGGACTAGCGTCCGAGCAGTACTTC. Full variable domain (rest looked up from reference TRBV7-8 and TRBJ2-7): GAGVSQSPRYKVAKRGQDVALRCDPISGHVSLFWYQQALGQGPEFLTYFQNEAQLDKSGLPSDRFFAERPEGSVSTLKIQRTQQEDSAVYLCASSLPGLASEQYFGPGTRLTVT.

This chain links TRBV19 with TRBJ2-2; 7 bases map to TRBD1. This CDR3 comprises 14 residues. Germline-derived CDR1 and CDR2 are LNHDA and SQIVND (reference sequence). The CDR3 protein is CATRRDSDIGELFF. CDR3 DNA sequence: TGTGCGACGAGACGGGACAGTGACATTGGGGAGCTGTTTTTT.

In DNA, the CDR3 is TGTGCCAGCAGTTCCCCCGGATGGGCGCTTAGCTCCTACGAGCAGTACTTC. Translation gives CASSSPGWALSSYEQYF. This chain connects TRBV28 to TRBJ2-7, with D uncertain. Germline-derived CDR1 and CDR2 are MDHEN and SYDVKM. V was clipped by 4 bases and J by 0 bases, with 19 bases between them. The CDR3 runs 17 residues.

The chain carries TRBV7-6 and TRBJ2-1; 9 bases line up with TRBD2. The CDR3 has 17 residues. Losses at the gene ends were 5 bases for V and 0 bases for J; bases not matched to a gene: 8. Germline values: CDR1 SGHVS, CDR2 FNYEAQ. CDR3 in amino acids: CASSPRLSGSSYNEQFF. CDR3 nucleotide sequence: TGTGCCAGCAGCCCCCGACTTAGCGGGAGCTCCTACAATGAGCAGTTCTTC. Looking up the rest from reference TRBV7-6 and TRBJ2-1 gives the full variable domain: GAGVSQSPRYKVTKRGQDVALRCDPISGHVSLYWYRQALGQGPEFLTYFNYEAQQDKSGLPNDRFSAERPEGSISTLTIQRTEQRDSAMYRCASSPRLSGSSYNEQFFGPGTRLTVL.

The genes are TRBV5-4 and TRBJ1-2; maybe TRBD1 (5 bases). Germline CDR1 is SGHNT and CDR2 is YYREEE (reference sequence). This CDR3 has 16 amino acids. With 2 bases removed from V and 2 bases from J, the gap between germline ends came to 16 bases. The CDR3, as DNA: TGTGCCAGCAGCTTCTTCGGGGCCGGAGGAAACTATGGCTACACCTTC. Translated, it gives CASSFFGAGGNYGYTF.

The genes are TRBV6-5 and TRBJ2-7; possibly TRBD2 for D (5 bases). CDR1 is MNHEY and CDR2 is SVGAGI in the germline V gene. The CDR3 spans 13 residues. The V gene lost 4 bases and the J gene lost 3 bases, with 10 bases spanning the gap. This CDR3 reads CASSSERNYEQYF. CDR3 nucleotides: TGTGCCAGCAGTTCGGAGCGGAACTACGAGCAGTACTTC.

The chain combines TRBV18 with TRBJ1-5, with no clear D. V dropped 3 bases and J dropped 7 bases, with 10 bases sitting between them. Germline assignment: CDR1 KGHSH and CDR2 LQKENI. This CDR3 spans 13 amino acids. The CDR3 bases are TGTGCCAGCTCACCGGGTGTCGGGCAGCCCCAGCATTTT. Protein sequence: CASSPGVGQPQHF.

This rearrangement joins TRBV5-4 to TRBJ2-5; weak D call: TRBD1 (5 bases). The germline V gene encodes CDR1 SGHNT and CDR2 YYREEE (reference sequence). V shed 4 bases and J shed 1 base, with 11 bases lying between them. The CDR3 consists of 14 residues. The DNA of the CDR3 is TGTGCCAGCAGCCGAAGACAGTTCCAAGAGACCCAGTACTTC. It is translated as CASSRRQFQETQYF. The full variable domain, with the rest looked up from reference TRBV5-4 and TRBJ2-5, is ETGVTQSPTHLIKTRGQQVTLRCSSQSGHNTVSWYQQALGQGPQFIFQYYREEENGRGNFPPRFSGLQFPNYSSELNVNALELDDSALYLCASSRRQFQETQYFGPGTRLLVL.

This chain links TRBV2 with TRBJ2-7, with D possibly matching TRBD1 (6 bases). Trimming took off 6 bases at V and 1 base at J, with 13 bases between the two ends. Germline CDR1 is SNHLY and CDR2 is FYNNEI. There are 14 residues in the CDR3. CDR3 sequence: CASSPRDTSYEQYF. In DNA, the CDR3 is TGTGCCAGCAGCCCCCGGGACACTTCCTACGAGCAGTACTTC.

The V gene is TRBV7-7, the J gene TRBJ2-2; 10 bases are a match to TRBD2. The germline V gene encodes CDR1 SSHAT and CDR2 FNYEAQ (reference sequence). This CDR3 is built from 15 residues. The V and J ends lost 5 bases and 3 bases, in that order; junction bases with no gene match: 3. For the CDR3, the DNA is TGTGCCAGCAGCCGTGGACTAGCGGACACCGGGGAGCTGTTTTTT. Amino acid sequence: CASSRGLADTGELFF.

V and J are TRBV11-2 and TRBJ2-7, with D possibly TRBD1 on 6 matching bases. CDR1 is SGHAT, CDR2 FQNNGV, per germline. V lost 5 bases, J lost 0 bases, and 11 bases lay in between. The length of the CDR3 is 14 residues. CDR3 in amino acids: CASSHRTDSYEQYF. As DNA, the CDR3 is TGTGCCAGCAGCCACAGGACAGACTCCTACGAGCAGTACTTC.

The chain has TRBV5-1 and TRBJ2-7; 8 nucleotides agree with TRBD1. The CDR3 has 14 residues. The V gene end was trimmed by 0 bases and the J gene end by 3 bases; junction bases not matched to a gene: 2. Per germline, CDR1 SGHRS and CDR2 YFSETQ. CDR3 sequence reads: CASSLAQGGYEQYF. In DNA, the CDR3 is TGCGCCAGCAGCTTGGCACAGGGGGGCTACGAGCAGTACTTC. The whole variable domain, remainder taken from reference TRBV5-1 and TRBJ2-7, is KAGVTQTPRYLIKTRGQQVTLSCSPISGHRSVSWYQQTPGQGLQFLFEYFSETQRNKGNFPGRFSGRQFSNSRSEMNVSTLELGDSALYLCASSLAQGGYEQYFGPGTRLTVT.